This TCR beta chain was sequenced in a study of HIV-infected children after antiretroviral therapy interruption. Trimming took 1 base from V and 7 from J; bases not matched to a gene: 6. The CDR3 covers 14 residues. Germline loops: CDR1 MNHNS, CDR2 SASEGT. The treatment here: PENTA 11 planned treatment interruption arm or continuous ART arm. A 3' RACE protocol on RNA, with unique molecular identifiers, produced the TCR library. From the 3' RACE reads, TCRdb called clonotypes with MiXCR, one entry per CDR3 protein. The data show roughly 46,000 distinct CDR3 sequences, with roughly 4.5% seen just once and about 0.7% held by the top ten. At least ten counts were recorded for this clonotype.

The chain has TRBV6-1 and TRBJ1-2; 7 positions agree with TRBD1. The sequence came from a pool of human donors with HIV. Material: CD45RA+ CD4+ T cells from PBMCs, pooled from several time points, obtained from a donor given antiretroviral therapy, either interrupted or continuous. The subset here: naive CD4+ CD45RA+ CD45RO- T cells. The CDR3 sequence: CASSEVTGRSGYTF. In DNA form, the CDR3 reads TGTGCCAGCAGTGAAGTGACAGGGCGGTCTGGCTACACCTTC.